Listed below are T cell receptor beta chains from one sample, sequenced in a study of vaccination and CD4 T cells after COVID-19. TCRdb independently ran MiXCR on the PCR reads; one entry per CDR3 protein. The repertoire holds about 20,000 distinct CDR3 sequences, about 50% seen once, with roughly a tenth in the top ten. Their antigens remain unidentified. Specimen: CD4+ T cells from blood, cultured in vitro. The receptors here all came from a human donor who had recovered from COVID-19. Both conserved end residues are part of each CDR3. D genes are given only for firm matches. The size of a clone is reported for some rows only, either as once, few or many, or as a class for expanded clones.

j_call	clone_size	v_call	d_call	cdr3_aa	cdr3_nt
TRBJ2-7	NA	TRBV19	NA	CASSIRGVHYEQYF	TGTGCCAGTAGTATCAGGGGAGTCCATTACGAGCAGTACTTC
TRBJ1-2	NA	TRBV28	TRBD1	CASSTSGTGHYGYTF	TGTGCCAGCAGTACTTCCGGGACAGGACACTATGGCTACACCTTC
TRBJ2-1	NA	TRBV28	NA	CASRGSSYNEQFF	TGTGCCAGCAGGGGGAGCTCCTACAATGAGCAGTTCTTC
TRBJ1-5	medium-sized	TRBV19	NA	CASNKQGLGDAQHF	TGTGCCAGTAATAAACAGGGACTCGGTGATGCCCAGCATTTT
TRBJ2-7	NA	TRBV20-1	TRBD2	CSARDTGGTSGNGYEQYF	TGCAGTGCTAGAGATACGGGGGGGACTAGCGGGAATGGCTACGAGCAGTACTTC
TRBJ2-4	few	TRBV20-1	TRBD2	CSARGLAGGTAKNIQYF	TGCAGTGCTAGAGGACTAGCGGGAGGGACGGCCAAAAACATTCAGTACTTC
TRBJ2-7	large	TRBV6-5	TRBD1	CASSSGQGTGEQYF	TGTGCCAGCAGTTCGGGACAGGGTACGGGGGAGCAGTACTTC
TRBJ2-3	NA	TRBV7-2	TRBD2	CASSSKREGLVTQYF	TGTGCCAGCAGCTCAAAGCGGGAGGGCCTCGTGACGCAGTATTTT
TRBJ1-5	once	TRBV12-3/TRBV12-4	TRBD1	CASTLGTVAGNQPQHF	TGTGCCAGCACCCTCGGGACAGTGGCTGGCAATCAGCCCCAGCATTTT
TRBJ2-1	NA	TRBV7-6	NA	CASSQFNEQFF	TGTGCCAGCAGCCAGTTCAATGAGCAGTTCTTC